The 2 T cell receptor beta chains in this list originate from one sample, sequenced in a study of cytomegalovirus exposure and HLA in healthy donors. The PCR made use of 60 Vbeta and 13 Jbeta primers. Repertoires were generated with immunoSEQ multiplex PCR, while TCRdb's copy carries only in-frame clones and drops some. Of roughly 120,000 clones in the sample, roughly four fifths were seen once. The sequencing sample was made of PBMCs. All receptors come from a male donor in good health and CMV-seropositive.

The CDR3 loop reads CAISESGTGGGYTF. CDR3 DNA: TGTGCCATCAGTGAGTCCGGGACAGGCGGCGGCTACACCTTC. The chain employs TRBV10-3 and TRBJ1-2; the match to TRBD1 covers 8 bases. This CDR3 comprises 14 residues. Germline CDR1 and CDR2: ENHRY and SYGVKD. Trimming cost V 0 bases and J 8 bases; bases outside gene matches: 5.

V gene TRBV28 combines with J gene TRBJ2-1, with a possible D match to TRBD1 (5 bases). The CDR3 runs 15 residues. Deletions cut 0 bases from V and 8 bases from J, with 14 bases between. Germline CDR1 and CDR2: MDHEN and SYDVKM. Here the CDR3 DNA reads TGTGCCAGCAGTTTATGGATTAGGACACCGGATGAGCAGTTCTTC. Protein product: CASSLWIRTPDEQFF.